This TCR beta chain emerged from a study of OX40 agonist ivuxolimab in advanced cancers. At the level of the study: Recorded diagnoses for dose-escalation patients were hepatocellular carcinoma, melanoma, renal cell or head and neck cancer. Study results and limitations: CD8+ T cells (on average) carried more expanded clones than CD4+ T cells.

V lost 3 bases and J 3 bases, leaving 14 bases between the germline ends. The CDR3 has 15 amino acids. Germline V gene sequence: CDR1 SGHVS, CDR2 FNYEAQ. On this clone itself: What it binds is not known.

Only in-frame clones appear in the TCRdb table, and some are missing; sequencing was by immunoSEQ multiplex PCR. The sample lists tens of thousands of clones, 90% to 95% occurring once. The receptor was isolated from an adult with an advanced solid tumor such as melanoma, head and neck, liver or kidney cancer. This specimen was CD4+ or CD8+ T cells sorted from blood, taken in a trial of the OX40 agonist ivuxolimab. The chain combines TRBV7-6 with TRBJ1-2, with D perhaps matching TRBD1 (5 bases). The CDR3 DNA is TGTGCCAGCAGCTTCCACGAGGCGGGGGACTATGGCTACACCTTC. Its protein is CASSFHEAGDYGYTF.